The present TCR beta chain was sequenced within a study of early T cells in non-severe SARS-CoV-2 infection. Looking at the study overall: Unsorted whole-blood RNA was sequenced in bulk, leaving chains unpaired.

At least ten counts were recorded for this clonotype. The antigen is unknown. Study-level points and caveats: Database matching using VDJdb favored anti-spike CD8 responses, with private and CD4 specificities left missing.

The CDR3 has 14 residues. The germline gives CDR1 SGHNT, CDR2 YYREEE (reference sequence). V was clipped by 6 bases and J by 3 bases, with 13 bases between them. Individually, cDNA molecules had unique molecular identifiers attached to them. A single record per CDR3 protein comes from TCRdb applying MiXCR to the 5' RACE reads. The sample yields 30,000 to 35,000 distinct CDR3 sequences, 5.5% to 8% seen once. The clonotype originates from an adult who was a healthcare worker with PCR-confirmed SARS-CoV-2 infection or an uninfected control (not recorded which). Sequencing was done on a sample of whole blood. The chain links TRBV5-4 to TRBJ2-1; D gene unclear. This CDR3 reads CASKGHENYNEQFF. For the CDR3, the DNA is TGTGCCAGCAAGGGCCATGAAAACTACAATGAGCAGTTCTTC.